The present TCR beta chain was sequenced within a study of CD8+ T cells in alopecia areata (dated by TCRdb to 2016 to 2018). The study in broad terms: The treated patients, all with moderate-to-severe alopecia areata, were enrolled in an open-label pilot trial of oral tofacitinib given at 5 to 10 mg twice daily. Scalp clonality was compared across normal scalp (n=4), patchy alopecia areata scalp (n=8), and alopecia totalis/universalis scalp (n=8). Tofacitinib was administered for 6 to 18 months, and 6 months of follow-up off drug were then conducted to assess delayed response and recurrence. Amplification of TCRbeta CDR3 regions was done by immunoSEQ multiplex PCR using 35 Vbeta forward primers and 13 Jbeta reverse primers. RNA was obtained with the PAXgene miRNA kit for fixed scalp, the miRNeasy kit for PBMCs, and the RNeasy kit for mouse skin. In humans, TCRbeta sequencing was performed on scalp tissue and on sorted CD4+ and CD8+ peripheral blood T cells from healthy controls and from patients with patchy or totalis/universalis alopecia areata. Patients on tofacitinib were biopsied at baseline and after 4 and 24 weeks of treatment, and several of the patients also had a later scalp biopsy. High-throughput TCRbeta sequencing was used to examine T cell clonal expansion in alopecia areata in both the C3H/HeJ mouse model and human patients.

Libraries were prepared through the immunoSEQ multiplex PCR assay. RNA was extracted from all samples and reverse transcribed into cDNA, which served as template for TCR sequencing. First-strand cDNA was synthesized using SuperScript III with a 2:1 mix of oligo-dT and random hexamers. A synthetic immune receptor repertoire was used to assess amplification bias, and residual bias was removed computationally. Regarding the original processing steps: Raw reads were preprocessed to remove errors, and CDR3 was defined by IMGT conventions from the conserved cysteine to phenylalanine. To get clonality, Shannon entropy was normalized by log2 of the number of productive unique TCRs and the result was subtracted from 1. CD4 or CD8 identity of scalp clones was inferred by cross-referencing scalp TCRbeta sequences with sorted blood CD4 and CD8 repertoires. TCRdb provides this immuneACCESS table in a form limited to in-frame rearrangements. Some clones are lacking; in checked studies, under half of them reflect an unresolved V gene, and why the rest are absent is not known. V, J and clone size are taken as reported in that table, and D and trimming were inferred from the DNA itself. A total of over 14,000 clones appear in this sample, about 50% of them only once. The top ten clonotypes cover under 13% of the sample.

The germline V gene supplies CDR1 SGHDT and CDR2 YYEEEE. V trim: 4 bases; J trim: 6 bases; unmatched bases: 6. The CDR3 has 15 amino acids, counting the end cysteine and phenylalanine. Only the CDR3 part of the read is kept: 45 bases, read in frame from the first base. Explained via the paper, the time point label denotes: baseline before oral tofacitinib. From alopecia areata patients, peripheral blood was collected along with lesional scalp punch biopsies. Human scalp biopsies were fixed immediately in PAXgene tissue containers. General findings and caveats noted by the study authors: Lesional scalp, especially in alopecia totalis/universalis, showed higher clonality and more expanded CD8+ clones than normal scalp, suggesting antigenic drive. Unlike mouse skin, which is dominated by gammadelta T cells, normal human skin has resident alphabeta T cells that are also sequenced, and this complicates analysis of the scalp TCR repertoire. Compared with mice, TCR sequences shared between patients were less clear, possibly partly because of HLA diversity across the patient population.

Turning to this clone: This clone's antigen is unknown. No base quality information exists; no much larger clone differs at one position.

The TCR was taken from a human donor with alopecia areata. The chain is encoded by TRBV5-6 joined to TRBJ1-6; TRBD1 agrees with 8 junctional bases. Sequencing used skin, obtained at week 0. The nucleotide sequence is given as TGTGCCAGCAGCCCGTGGACAGGGAGTAATTCACCCCTCCACTTT. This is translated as CASSPWTGSNSPLHF.